These T cell receptor beta chains were read from a single sample in a study of human T cells and chemical hapten exposure. TCRdb itself ran the RACE reads through MiXCR, one entry per CDR3 protein. The sample shows about 300,000 distinct CDR3 sequences, about 5% of them seen only once. Here the sequenced sample was whole blood, taken in connection with sensitization to the hapten diphenylcyclopropenone (DPC). Source of these receptors: a woman younger than 35 with alopecia areata. Some clones in this sample may be carry-over from other donors' samples. The CDR3 runs from the conserved cysteine through the conserved F or W. Each record gives: V gene, D gene, J gene, clone size, CDR3 DNA, CDR3 protein. A D gene is named only where the DNA matches it firmly. Some rows have no size entry. The others give once, few or many, or a class for an expanded clone.

V: TRBV20-1
D: NA
J: TRBJ2-2
size: NA
DNA: TGCAGTGCTAGTCTCAGGACGGCGAACACCGGGGAGCTGTTTTTT
CDR3: CSASLRTANTGELFF

V: TRBV6-2/TRBV6-3
D: NA
J: TRBJ2-5
size: many
DNA: TGTGCCAGCAGTTACCCCATCCAGTACTTC
CDR3: CASSYPIQYF

V: TRBV2
D: TRBD2
J: TRBJ2-7
size: few
DNA: TGTGCCAGCAGTGACCCCCAAGGGCGGGGGTCCTACGAGCAGTACTTC
CDR3: CASSDPQGRGSYEQYF

V: TRBV6-2/TRBV6-3
D: NA
J: TRBJ2-1
size: few
DNA: TGTGCCAGCAGACCTCCTGGGGGGTATAACAATGAGCAGTTCTTC
CDR3: CASRPPGGYNNEQFF

V: TRBV7-6
D: TRBD2
J: TRBJ2-3
size: many
DNA: TGTGCCAGCAGCTTAATAGCGGGTAAAGTGCGAGATACGCAGTATTTT
CDR3: CASSLIAGKVRDTQYF

V: TRBV5-6
D: TRBD1
J: TRBJ1-2
size: NA
DNA: TGTGCCAGCAGCAGACTCATTGACAGGGTCAGGGACTATGGCTACACCTTC
CDR3: CASSRLIDRVRDYGYTF

V: TRBV11-3
D: NA
J: TRBJ1-5
size: few
DNA: TGTGCCAGCCCCCAGGGAGGGATCTACAATCAGCCCCAGCATTTT
CDR3: CASPQGGIYNQPQHF

V: TRBV9
D: NA
J: TRBJ2-3
size: many
DNA: TGTGCCAGCAGCCCTAGTGGTAACCCCACAGATACGCAGTATTTT
CDR3: CASSPSGNPTDTQYF

V: TRBV7-9
D: NA
J: TRBJ1-1
size: many
DNA: TGTGCCAGCAGCTTTACCCAGGGGAACACTGAAGCTTTCTTT
CDR3: CASSFTQGNTEAFF

V: TRBV6-2/TRBV6-3
D: TRBD2
J: TRBJ2-7
size: many
DNA: TGTGCCAGCAGTTACCCGACTAGCGGAACTGACGAGCAGTACTTC
CDR3: CASSYPTSGTDEQYF

V: TRBV5-1
D: NA
J: TRBJ2-7
size: NA
DNA: TGCGCCAGCAGCCCTGGAGGACAGCCCTACGAGCAGTACTTC
CDR3: CASSPGGQPYEQYF

V: TRBV10-3
D: TRBD1
J: TRBJ1-6
size: many
DNA: TGTGCCACCACCCCCGGGACAGATAATTCACCCCTCCACTTT
CDR3: CATTPGTDNSPLHF

V: TRBV5-1
D: NA
J: TRBJ2-7
size: many
DNA: TGCGCCAGCACCGGAGGGTCCTACGAGCAGTACTTC
CDR3: CASTGGSYEQYF

V: TRBV12-3/TRBV12-4
D: NA
J: TRBJ2-1
size: few
DNA: TGTGCCAGCAGGGACTCCGGGACAAGCTACAATGAGCAGTTCTTC
CDR3: CASRDSGTSYNEQFF

V: TRBV15
D: NA
J: TRBJ1-1
size: many
DNA: TGTGCCACCAGGCCAAGCTACAGGGAGACTGAAGCTTTCTTT
CDR3: CATRPSYRETEAFF

V: TRBV12-3/TRBV12-4
D: TRBD1
J: TRBJ2-7
size: few
DNA: TGTGCCAGCAGGTCAGGCACAGGGGCCCCCTACGAGCAGTACTTC
CDR3: CASRSGTGAPYEQYF

V: TRBV27
D: TRBD1
J: TRBJ1-5
size: many
DNA: TGTGCCAGCAGTTCGGGACAGGCCTCCAATCAGCCCCAGCATTTT
CDR3: CASSSGQASNQPQHF

V: TRBV7-2
D: TRBD1
J: TRBJ2-5
size: many
DNA: TGTGCCAGCAGCTTAGGAGGGACAGGGATTGCCCAGTACTTC
CDR3: CASSLGGTGIAQYF

V: TRBV7-2
D: TRBD1
J: TRBJ1-1
size: NA
DNA: TGTGCCAGCAGCTTAAGACAGGGGAGGTCTGAAGCTTTCTTT
CDR3: CASSLRQGRSEAFF

V: TRBV3-1
D: NA
J: TRBJ1-2
size: many
DNA: TGTGCCAGCAGCCCGGGCGGGTTCTATGGCTACACCTTC
CDR3: CASSPGGFYGYTF

V: TRBV6-2/TRBV6-3
D: TRBD1
J: TRBJ1-2
size: few
DNA: TGTGCCAGCGGACCAGGGACAGCGTATCGCTACACCTTC
CDR3: CASGPGTAYRYTF

V: TRBV7-2
D: NA
J: TRBJ1-1
size: many
DNA: TGTGCCAGCAGCTTAAATCAGGGAGGCACTGAAGCTTTCTTT
CDR3: CASSLNQGGTEAFF

V: TRBV6-5
D: NA
J: TRBJ2-6
size: many
DNA: TGTGCCAGCACCCAGACGCTAATCTCTGGGGCCAACGTCCTGACTTTC
CDR3: CASTQTLISGANVLTF

V: TRBV18
D: NA
J: TRBJ2-7
size: many
DNA: TGTGCCAGCTCACCGTTAGAAACCGGGACACTAGGCTACGAGCAGTACTTC
CDR3: CASSPLETGTLGYEQYF

V: TRBV6-2/TRBV6-3
D: NA
J: TRBJ2-7
size: many
DNA: TGTGCCAGCAGTTACGACGCCAGCAGCTCCTACGAGCAGTACTTC
CDR3: CASSYDASSSYEQYF

V: TRBV29-1
D: NA
J: TRBJ1-3
size: many
DNA: TGCAGCGTTGTTATTATAGCGGGATCCGGAAACACCATATATTTT
CDR3: CSVVIIAGSGNTIYF

V: TRBV20-1
D: TRBD2
J: TRBJ2-4
size: NA
DNA: TGCAGTGTCCCGAATCTCAGCGGGGGCAACATTCAGTACTTC
CDR3: CSVPNLSGGNIQYF

V: TRBV21-1
D: NA
J: TRBJ1-1
size: many
DNA: TGTGCCAGCAGCAAACCATGTCAGGGATTGACGAACACTGAAGCTTTCTTT
CDR3: CASSKPCQGLTNTEAFF

V: TRBV20-1
D: TRBD2
J: TRBJ2-5
size: NA
DNA: TGCAGTGCGCCGGTAGCGGGGATCCAAGAGACCCAGTACTTC
CDR3: CSAPVAGIQETQYF

V: TRBV5-1
D: TRBD1
J: TRBJ2-7
size: few
DNA: TGCGCCAGCAGCGCACCCCCCGGGACAGGACCTTACGAGCAGTACTTC
CDR3: CASSAPPGTGPYEQYF

V: TRBV6-5
D: TRBD2
J: TRBJ2-2
size: NA
DNA: TGTGCCAGCAGTTTTTCTAGCGGACACGCGAACACCGGGGAGCTGTTTTTT
CDR3: CASSFSSGHANTGELFF

V: TRBV20-1
D: NA
J: TRBJ2-7
size: many
DNA: TGCAGTGCTAGTAAAACGGGTACCTACGAGCAGTACTTC
CDR3: CSASKTGTYEQYF

V: TRBV5-4
D: NA
J: TRBJ2-3
size: few
DNA: TGTGCCTGGTGGTGGGGACCTAACACAGATACGCAGTATTTT
CDR3: CAWWWGPNTDTQYF

V: TRBV5-1
D: TRBD1
J: TRBJ1-1
size: many
DNA: TGCGCCAGCAGCTTGGGGACAGGGGGCACTGAAGCTTTCTTT
CDR3: CASSLGTGGTEAFF

V: TRBV3-1
D: NA
J: TRBJ2-1
size: many
DNA: TGTGCCAGCAGCCAAGCTCACAGAACCTCCTACAATGAGCAGTTCTTC
CDR3: CASSQAHRTSYNEQFF

V: TRBV6-5
D: TRBD2
J: TRBJ2-3
size: many
DNA: TGTGCCAGCAGTAGGGGACTAGCGGACACAGATACGCAGTATTTT
CDR3: CASSRGLADTDTQYF

V: TRBV18
D: NA
J: TRBJ1-4
size: NA
DNA: TGTGCCAGCTCACCAGTTTACACTAATGAAAAACTGTTTTTT
CDR3: CASSPVYTNEKLFF

V: TRBV12-3/TRBV12-4
D: NA
J: TRBJ1-4
size: NA
DNA: TGTGCCAGCAGTTTAGCGCGGGGGGAGGATCGAGAAAAACTGTTTTTT
CDR3: CASSLARGEDREKLFF

V: TRBV7-8
D: NA
J: TRBJ2-5
size: few
DNA: TGTGCCAGCAGCTTCGAAAAACAGGAAGAGACCCAGTACTTC
CDR3: CASSFEKQEETQYF

V: TRBV7-2
D: NA
J: TRBJ1-2
size: NA
DNA: TGTGCCAGCAGCATGGACCCGAACTATGGCTACACCTTC
CDR3: CASSMDPNYGYTF

V: TRBV7-2
D: NA
J: TRBJ1-1
size: many
DNA: TGTGCCAGCAGCTCTTTCCCGAACACTGAAGCTTTCTTT
CDR3: CASSSFPNTEAFF

V: TRBV4-1
D: TRBD2
J: TRBJ2-3
size: few
DNA: TGCGCCAGCAGCCAAGATACCCTAGCGGGGGACCTCTTCCGGACAGATACGCAGTATTTT
CDR3: CASSQDTLAGDLFRTDTQYF

V: TRBV27
D: NA
J: TRBJ2-7
size: few
DNA: TGTGCCAGCAGTTTGTTTTTGGGAACCTACGAGCAGTACTTC
CDR3: CASSLFLGTYEQYF

V: TRBV4-1
D: NA
J: TRBJ1-2
size: NA
DNA: TGCGCCAGCAGCCAAGTCGGCCGGGGCGCTAACTATGGCTACACCTTC
CDR3: CASSQVGRGANYGYTF

V: TRBV7-2
D: NA
J: TRBJ2-5
size: once
DNA: TGTGCCAGCAGTTCAAGGACGGAAGAGACCCAGTACTTC
CDR3: CASSSRTEETQYF

V: TRBV28
D: NA
J: TRBJ1-5
size: few
DNA: TGTGCCAGCAGTTTGAGGGGTTTCGAGCCCCAGCATTTT
CDR3: CASSLRGFEPQHF

V: TRBV6-5
D: TRBD1
J: TRBJ1-6
size: few
DNA: TGTGCCAGCAGTTACGGGACAGGGGTCCATAATTCACCCCTCCACTTT
CDR3: CASSYGTGVHNSPLHF

V: TRBV7-9
D: NA
J: TRBJ1-1
size: many
DNA: TGTGCCAGCAGCCGTTTGGATGCAGGTATAGCTTTCTTT
CDR3: CASSRLDAGIAFF

V: TRBV5-1
D: NA
J: TRBJ2-3
size: NA
DNA: TGCGCCAGCAGCTGGAGCGGCCCCACAGATACGCAGTATTTT
CDR3: CASSWSGPTDTQYF

V: TRBV12-5
D: NA
J: TRBJ2-1
size: many
DNA: TGTGCTAGTGGTTTGGTTGGTAGCCCTAGCTCCTACAATGAGCAGTTCTTC
CDR3: CASGLVGSPSSYNEQFF

V: TRBV4-2
D: TRBD1
J: TRBJ2-3
size: many
DNA: TGTGCCAGCAGCCCTCGGACAGGGACAGGAGATACGCAGTATTTT
CDR3: CASSPRTGTGDTQYF

V: TRBV9
D: TRBD2
J: TRBJ2-7
size: few
DNA: TGTGCCAGCAGCGTAGATTCGGTGGGGGGGTTTTACGAGCAGTACTTC
CDR3: CASSVDSVGGFYEQYF

V: TRBV5-1
D: NA
J: TRBJ2-3
size: few
DNA: TGCGCCAGCGGGGACGCTACTAGCACAGATACGCAGTATTTT
CDR3: CASGDATSTDTQYF

V: TRBV2
D: NA
J: TRBJ1-1
size: many
DNA: TGTGCCAGCAGTGAAGCGCTTAGGCGGGGGCAAGCTTTCTTT
CDR3: CASSEALRRGQAFF

V: TRBV7-9
D: TRBD1
J: TRBJ2-3
size: many
DNA: TGTGCCAGCAGCTCCATACAGGGGGCTAACACAGATACGCAGTATTTT
CDR3: CASSSIQGANTDTQYF

V: TRBV9
D: TRBD2
J: TRBJ2-5
size: NA
DNA: TGTGCCAGCAGCGTAGGACTAGCGGAAGAGACCCAGTACTTC
CDR3: CASSVGLAEETQYF